What follows describes a single TCR beta chain. The antigen is not known. Germline values: CDR1 SGHRS, CDR2 YFSETQ. V dropped 5 bases and J dropped 1 base, with 3 bases sitting between them. The CDR3 covers 11 residues. Sequenced by immunoSEQ multiplex PCR; TCRdb stores in-frame clones only, minus some. The table shows 100,000 or so clones, with approximately 91% occurring only once. The record originates from a study of T cell responses to AZD1222 COVID-19 vaccine. Study outcomes and limitations: Just a handful of AZD1222 recipients tested seropositive at baseline. Spike-specific TCR depth and breadth grew after two AZD1222 doses.

The TCR sequence derives from an adult in good health. Here the sequenced sample was peripheral blood, taken on day 0 of AZD1222 vaccination. The V gene is TRBV5-1, the J gene TRBJ2-5, with D unclear. CDR3 in amino acids: CASRAQETQYF. The DNA for the CDR3 is TGCGCCAGCAGGGCCCAAGAGACCCAGTACTTC.